Listed below are T cell receptor beta chains from one sample, sequenced in a study of beta chain features in type 1 diabetes. Using immunoSEQ multiplex PCR, the repertoire was profiled, and TCRdb retains in-frame clones only, with some absent. The sample yields 150,000 to 170,000 clones, 10% seen once. Sequencing was done on a sample of central memory CD4+ T cells from blood. These receptors all stem from a man aged 25 to 40 with type 1 diabetes. Each CDR3 is given with its conserved first and last residue. The order of the fields is J gene, V gene, clone size, D gene, CDR3 DNA, CDR3 protein. The D gene is left open where the match is weak. Only some rows state a clone size, as once, few, many or a class for expanded clones.

j_gene: TRBJ1-1; v_gene: TRBV28; abundance: few; d_gene: TRBD1; CDR3nt: TGTGCCAGCAGTCCTCCCGGGACAGCGAACACTGAAGCTTTCTTT; CDR3aa: CASSPPGTANTEAFF
j_gene: TRBJ2-3; v_gene: TRBV7-2; abundance: many; d_gene: .; CDR3nt: TGTGCCGGGGGGTCCAGCACAGATACGCAGTATTTT; CDR3aa: CAGGSSTDTQYF
j_gene: TRBJ1-2; v_gene: TRBV5-4; abundance: .; d_gene: TRBD1; CDR3nt: TGTGCCAGCAGCAAAAATGGACAGGAGTATGGCTACACCTTC; CDR3aa: CASSKNGQEYGYTF
j_gene: TRBJ1-4; v_gene: TRBV5-4; abundance: .; d_gene: .; CDR3nt: TGTGCCAGCAGCTTGGGCGGCCGCTCAACTAATGAAAAACTGTTTTTT; CDR3aa: CASSLGGRSTNEKLFF
j_gene: TRBJ2-2; v_gene: TRBV7-3; abundance: few; d_gene: .; CDR3nt: TGTGCCAGCAGCCCACAGAACACCGGGGAGCTGTTTTTT; CDR3aa: CASSPQNTGELFF
j_gene: TRBJ1-2; v_gene: TRBV4-3; abundance: .; d_gene: .; CDR3nt: TGCGCCAGCAGCCAAGATCGGAGGTTCAACTATGGCTACACCTTC; CDR3aa: CASSQDRRFNYGYTF
j_gene: TRBJ2-1; v_gene: TRBV7-9; abundance: .; d_gene: .; CDR3nt: TGTGCCAGCAGCTTACTCAGGGGCTCCTACAATGAGCAGTTCTTC; CDR3aa: CASSLLRGSYNEQFF
j_gene: TRBJ2-7; v_gene: TRBV6-6; abundance: .; d_gene: TRBD2; CDR3nt: TGTGCCAGCAGTCCCGGGGGGTACGAGCAGTACTTC; CDR3aa: CASSPGGYEQYF
j_gene: TRBJ2-2; v_gene: TRBV19; abundance: .; d_gene: TRBD1; CDR3nt: TGTGCCAGTAGTATCAAGGGGGCGCACACCGGGGAGCTGTTTTTT; CDR3aa: CASSIKGAHTGELFF
j_gene: TRBJ2-7; v_gene: TRBV6-1; abundance: .; d_gene: TRBD1; CDR3nt: TGTGCCAGCAGTAGACAGGGTGTTGTATACGAGCAGTACTTC; CDR3aa: CASSRQGVVYEQYF
j_gene: TRBJ2-1; v_gene: TRBV30; abundance: few; d_gene: TRBD2; CDR3nt: TGTGCCTGGAGTGTAGGAAGGACTAGCGGGCTACGGAGCTCCTACAATGAGCAGTTCTTC; CDR3aa: CAWSVGRTSGLRSSYNEQFF
j_gene: TRBJ2-2; v_gene: TRBV9; abundance: .; d_gene: .; CDR3nt: TGTGCCAGCAGCGTAGACGTGAGCGGGGAGCTGTTTTTT; CDR3aa: CASSVDVSGELFF
j_gene: TRBJ2-4; v_gene: TRBV28; abundance: few; d_gene: TRBD2; CDR3nt: TGTGCCAGCAGTTCAGGTGGGGGGGACGGCAAAAACATTCAGTACTTC; CDR3aa: CASSSGGGDGKNIQYF
j_gene: TRBJ1-2; v_gene: TRBV7-9; abundance: few; d_gene: .; CDR3nt: TGTGCCAGCAGCCCATCGGGAGCCGAAACCTATGGCTACACCTTC; CDR3aa: CASSPSGAETYGYTF
j_gene: TRBJ2-1; v_gene: TRBV7-9; abundance: .; d_gene: .; CDR3nt: TGTGCCAGCAGGCCAGACTACCTAAGTTTGGGGCAGTTCTTC; CDR3aa: CASRPDYLSLGQFF
j_gene: TRBJ2-7; v_gene: TRBV5-4; abundance: .; d_gene: .; CDR3nt: TGTGCCAGCAGCTTGCCGGGGTGGGGTACGGACGAGCAGTACTTC; CDR3aa: CASSLPGWGTDEQYF
j_gene: TRBJ2-1; v_gene: TRBV4-2; abundance: .; d_gene: TRBD2; CDR3nt: TGTGCCAGCAGCCCGCGAGTCCTAGCGGGGTCCTACAATGAGCAGTTCTTC; CDR3aa: CASSPRVLAGSYNEQFF
j_gene: TRBJ2-6; v_gene: TRBV5-1; abundance: .; d_gene: .; CDR3nt: TGCGCCAGCAGCACCGGGACAACCTACTCTGGGGCCAACGTCCTGACTTTC; CDR3aa: CASSTGTTYSGANVLTF
j_gene: TRBJ2-4; v_gene: TRBV7-9; abundance: .; d_gene: TRBD2; CDR3nt: TGTGCCAGCAGCTTAGAGCTGACTAGCGGAGGAGGGGCTAACATTCAGTACTTC; CDR3aa: CASSLELTSGGGANIQYF
j_gene: TRBJ2-3; v_gene: TRBV10-3; abundance: few; d_gene: TRBD2; CDR3nt: TGTGCCATCAGAGACGGACTAGGGGTCGGTTCACAGTTCACAGATACGCAGTATTTT; CDR3aa: CAIRDGLGVGSQFTDTQYF
j_gene: TRBJ1-5; v_gene: TRBV19; abundance: .; d_gene: .; CDR3nt: TGTGCCAGTAGTATGGGCGGGGCAGGCAATCAGCCCCAGCATTTT; CDR3aa: CASSMGGAGNQPQHF
j_gene: TRBJ2-3; v_gene: TRBV4-2; abundance: few; d_gene: .; CDR3nt: TGTGCCAGCAGCCAAACAGGGACACAAACCCTCACAGATACGCAGTATTTT; CDR3aa: CASSQTGTQTLTDTQYF
j_gene: TRBJ1-5; v_gene: TRBV29-1; abundance: .; d_gene: TRBD1; CDR3nt: TGCAGCGTTATGACAGGGGGCAATCAGCCCCAGCATTTT; CDR3aa: CSVMTGGNQPQHF
j_gene: TRBJ2-5; v_gene: TRBV6-5; abundance: few; d_gene: .; CDR3nt: TGTGCCAGCAGGCGACGCGGGAAGGAGACCCAGTACTTC; CDR3aa: CASRRRGKETQYF
j_gene: TRBJ2-1; v_gene: TRBV29-1; abundance: many; d_gene: TRBD2; CDR3nt: TGCAGCGACGCCGGACTAGCGGGAAGTAATGAGCAGTTCTTC; CDR3aa: CSDAGLAGSNEQFF
j_gene: TRBJ1-1; v_gene: TRBV4-3; abundance: once; d_gene: .; CDR3nt: TGCGCCAGCAGCTTTACATCGAACACTGAAGCTTTCTTT; CDR3aa: CASSFTSNTEAFF
j_gene: TRBJ2-7; v_gene: TRBV27; abundance: few; d_gene: .; CDR3nt: TGTGCCAGCAAATATTACGAGCAGTACTTC; CDR3aa: CASKYYEQYF
j_gene: TRBJ1-2; v_gene: TRBV11-2; abundance: .; d_gene: TRBD1; CDR3nt: TGTGCCAGCAGCCCCATTCGCTCAGGGGGCGCCCATGGCTACACCTTC; CDR3aa: CASSPIRSGGAHGYTF